These 20 T cell receptor beta chains share one sample of origin, sequenced in a study of blood T cell repertoires in COVID-19. TCRdb's table, derived via immunoSEQ multiplex PCR, lists solely in-frame clones and lacks some. This sample has approximately 300,000 clones, with roughly 90% found just once. What was sequenced was PBMCs or T cells enriched from blood (not recorded which). The receptors derive from a man aged 55 to 70 who had recovered from COVID-19.

The genes are TRBV9 and TRBJ1-1; 8 bases match TRBD1. CDR1 is SGDLS and CDR2 is YYNGEE in the germline V gene. The CDR3 spans 15 residues. V shed 1 base and J 3 bases; nucleotides not matched to a gene: 5. CDR3 nucleotides: TGTGCCAGCAGCGTAATAACAGGGGGAGACACTGAAGCTTTCTTT. Translating gives CASSVITGGDTEAFF.

The CDR3 here is CASSLSARGLAGQFF. The CDR3 nucleotides are TGCGCCAGCAGCTTGTCGGCCCGAGGACTAGCGGGACAGTTCTTC. J is TRBJ2-1 and V is TRBV5-1, with 12 positions matching TRBD2. The V gene's germline CDR1 is SGHRS and CDR2 YFSETQ. The ends lost 1 base at V and 13 bases at J; junction bases unmatched: 9. The CDR3 has 15 residues.

This chain connects TRBV24-1 to TRBJ1-2; D is possibly TRBD1 (6 bases). Trimming took 2 bases from V and 7 from J, leaving 10 bases between them. Germline V gives CDR1 KGHDR, CDR2 SFDVKD. The CDR3 extends over 13 amino acids. DNA of the CDR3: TGTGCCACCAGTGATTCAGGGGTGGGTGGCTACACCTTC. Translated: CATSDSGVGGYTF.

The J gene is TRBJ2-6, the V gene TRBV7-9, with TRBD1 matching over 10 bases. The germline gives CDR1 SEHNR, CDR2 FQNEAQ (reference sequence). V shed 1 base and J 3 bases; nucleotides not matched to a gene: 3. There are 17 residues in the CDR3. CDR3 in amino acids: CASSLGQGALGANVLTF. The CDR3 coding sequence is TGTGCCAGCAGCTTAGGACAGGGGGCACTTGGGGCCAACGTCCTGACTTTC.

This clone was seen a handful of times. This chain uses TRBV21-1 with TRBJ2-1; TRBD1, the table's D call, lacks a check against the DNA. TRBV21-1 is listed as a pseudogene. The CDR3 loop spans 14 amino acids. The DNA of the CDR3 is TGTGCCAGCAGCAAAAAATTAACAGGGGGCGTACAGTTCTTC. Its translation: CASSKKLTGGVQFF.

This rearrangement joins TRBV4-1 to TRBJ2-1; D is perhaps TRBD2 (6 bases). The CDR3 loop spans 20 amino acids. V was clipped by 0 bases and J by 0 bases, with 21 bases between them. Germline V CDR1 and CDR2: MGHRA, YSYEKL. The CDR3 nucleotides are TGCGCCAGCAGCCAAGAGTGGCTTCGGGAGCGGTTAAGCTCCTACAATGAGCAGTTCTTC. Translated, it gives CASSQEWLRERLSSYNEQFF.

V gene TRBV19 combines with J gene TRBJ1-2, with D possibly TRBD1 on 5 matching bases. Trimming pared 0 bases from V and 6 bases from J, leaving 14 bases between. From germline, CDR1 is LNHDA and CDR2 SQIVND (reference sequence). This CDR3 comprises 15 residues. For the CDR3, the DNA is TGTGCCAGTAGTATAGATCAAAGGGGCGCCAATGGCTACACCTTC. Translated: CASSIDQRGANGYTF.

The CDR3 region has the DNA TGCAGCGGATGCCGGGACAGAAGATCGAACACCGGGGAGCTGTTTTTT. Translating it yields CSGCRDRRSNTGELFF. The chain is built from TRBV29-1 and TRBJ2-2; 7 bases are shared with TRBD1. This CDR3 contains 16 residues. Germline CDR1 and CDR2: SQVTM and ANQGSEA. After removal of 7 bases from V and 0 bases from J, the junction contained 11 bases not matched to a gene.

V is TRBV5-1 and J is TRBJ2-7; a weak D match, TRBD2 (6 bases). This CDR3 spans 14 amino acids. Germline assignment: CDR1 SGHRS and CDR2 YFSETQ. V dropped 1 base and J dropped 3 bases, with 11 bases sitting between them. The CDR3 protein is CASSLRTSSYEQYF. CDR3 sequence (DNA): TGCGCCAGCAGCTTGCGAACTAGCAGCTACGAGCAGTACTTC.

V usage is TRBV10-3 and J usage is TRBJ1-3, with 7 positions matching TRBD1. The CDR3 totals 13 residues. Germline V CDR1 and CDR2: ENHRY, SYGVKD. V trimming: 9 bases; J trimming: 1 base; junction bases outside the gene matches: 3. CDR3 in amino acids: CAMQDRSGNTIYF. The CDR3 DNA reads as TGTGCCATGCAGGACAGGTCTGGAAACACCATATATTTT.

This clone was found a few times. The chain has TRBV3-1 (or the pseudogene TRBV3-2) and TRBJ1-1; a possible D gene is TRBD1 (5 bases). This CDR3 has 17 amino acids. Looked up from germline, CDR1 is LGHDT and CDR2 is YNNKEL (reference sequence). Trimming removed 0 bases at V and 4 bases at J, with 18 bases between. The CDR3 here is CASSQDLSTGFSTEAFF. The CDR3 nucleotides read TGTGCCAGCAGCCAAGACCTTTCCACAGGCTTCAGCACTGAAGCTTTCTTT.

The chain links TRBV12-2 to TRBJ1-6. TRBV12-2 is a documented pseudogene. This CDR3 contains 17 residues. The CDR3 sequence is CASRLEVGNSYNSPLHF. As DNA, the CDR3 is TGTGCAAGTCGCTTAGAGGTCGGGAACTCCTATAATTCACCCCTCCACTTT.

The V gene is TRBV28, the J gene TRBJ1-6; 8 nucleotides line up with TRBD1. The CDR3 has 12 amino acids. Germline values: CDR1 MDHEN, CDR2 SYDVKM. V lost 11 bases and J lost 8; bases outside the gene matches: 5. The CDR3 protein is CASGTGYSPLHF. DNA of the CDR3: TGTGCCTCCGGGACAGGATATTCACCCCTCCACTTT.

In regard to this clone: Different DNA sequences within this sample yield the same CDR3. The CDR3 bases are TGTGCCAGCAGTCTTAGCTCTGGAAACACCATATATTTT. It yields the protein CASSLSSGNTIYF. The V call is TRBV12-3 or TRBV12-4, the J call TRBJ1-3; D not certain. V lost 5 bases, J lost 0 bases, and 5 bases lay in between. The length of the CDR3 is 13 residues.

The chain has TRBV6-5 and TRBJ2-5; D is perhaps TRBD2 (6 bases). Germline V CDR1 and CDR2: MNHEY, SVGAGI. V lost 5 bases, J lost 5 bases, and 12 bases lay in between. CDR3 size: 13 residues. The CDR3 DNA sequence: TGTGCCAGCAGTCCGGGACTCGGGGAGACCCAGTACTTC. As protein: CASSPGLGETQYF.

The chain has TRBV11-2 and TRBJ2-7; D is ambiguous. The CDR3 consists of 15 residues. CDR1 is SGHAT and CDR2 is FQNNGV in the germline V gene. The V and J ends lost 7 bases and 2 bases respectively, with 18 bases between them. This CDR3 reads CASTWVGGAAYEQYF. DNA for the CDR3: TGTGCCAGCACTTGGGTTGGCGGAGCAGCCTACGAGCAGTACTTC.

This clone appeared once. The rearrangement links TRBV5-6 to TRBJ2-5, with D hard to call. CDR3 size: 13 residues. The ends were cut back, 3 bases at V and 2 bases at J, with 8 bases in the middle. CDR1 and CDR2 (germline): SGHDT, YYEEEE. This CDR3 is CASSSLYQETQYF. CDR3 nucleotides: TGTGCCAGCAGCTCCCTCTATCAAGAGACCCAGTACTTC.

The chain employs TRBV14 and TRBJ2-2; 7 positions agree with TRBD1. This CDR3 region has 16 residues. The germline V gene encodes CDR1 SGHDN and CDR2 FVKESK. The ends lost 4 bases at V and 1 base at J; junction bases unmatched: 6. In DNA, the CDR3 is TGTGCCAGCAGCCCCCCGACAGGGAGGAACACCGGGGAGCTGTTTTTT. Protein product: CASSPPTGRNTGELFF.

The V and J genes are TRBV6-5 and TRBJ1-2, with D perhaps matching TRBD1 (6 bases). CDR1 is MNHEY, CDR2 SVGAGI, per germline. V was clipped by 2 bases and J by 8 bases, with 9 bases between them. The CDR3 totals 12 residues. The CDR3, as DNA: TGTGCCAGCAGTTACCGGCAGGGGGGCTACACCTTC. This sequence encodes CASSYRQGGYTF.

The chain joins TRBV4-1 to TRBJ2-1, with 15 positions matching TRBD2. Germline CDR1 MGHRA, CDR2 YSYEKL. Unmatched junction bases numbered 6, after V lost 3 bases and J lost 9 bases. The CDR3 has 16 amino acids. CDR3 nucleotides: TGCGCCAGCAGCCACCGGACTAGCGGGGGGGCTTTTGAGCAGTTCTTC. This translates into CASSHRTSGGAFEQFF.